The entry that follows covers one T cell receptor beta chain sequence. The sample belongs to a study of T cell changes during pregnancy in multiple sclerosis. Assay used: immunoSEQ multiplex PCR; TCRdb lists only in-frame clones, some missing. The table includes approximately 120,000 clones, 95% to 98% detected once. Germline CDR1 is SGHRS and CDR2 is YFSETQ. The CDR3 contains 18 residues. J was trimmed by 0 bases and V by 2 bases; bases with no gene match: 13. The gene calls are TRBV5-1 and TRBJ1-1; 7 bases agree with TRBD1. This clonotype was sampled from a female donor with multiple sclerosis, enrolled in a pregnancy study. The sample here was peripheral blood, taken after pregnancy. The CDR3 region is CASSLLSPGQHMNTEAFF. The CDR3 nucleotides read TGCGCCAGCAGCTTACTTAGCCCGGGACAGCACATGAACACTGAAGCTTTCTTT.